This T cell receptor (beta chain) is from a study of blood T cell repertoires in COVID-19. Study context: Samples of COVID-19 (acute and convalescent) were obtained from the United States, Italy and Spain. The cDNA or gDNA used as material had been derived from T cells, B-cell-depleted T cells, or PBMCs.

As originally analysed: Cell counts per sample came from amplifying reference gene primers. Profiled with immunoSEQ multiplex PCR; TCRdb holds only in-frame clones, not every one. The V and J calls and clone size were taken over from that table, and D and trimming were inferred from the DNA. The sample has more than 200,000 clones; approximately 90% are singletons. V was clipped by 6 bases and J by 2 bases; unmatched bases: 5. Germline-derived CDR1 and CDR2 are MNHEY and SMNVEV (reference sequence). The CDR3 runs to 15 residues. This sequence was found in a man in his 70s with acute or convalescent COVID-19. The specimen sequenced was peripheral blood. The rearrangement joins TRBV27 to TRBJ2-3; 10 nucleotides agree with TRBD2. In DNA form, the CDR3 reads TGTGCCAGCAGGTCCCTAGCGGGAGCCACAGATACGCAGTATTTT. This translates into CASRSLAGATDTQYF.